A selection of T cell receptor beta chains follows, all from one sample in a study of beta chain features in type 1 diabetes. Libraries were prepared by immunoSEQ multiplex PCR; TCRdb keeps only in-frame clonotypes and omits some of them. The repertoire includes some 240,000 clones, about 11% of them detected once, and 1% to 1.5% sits in the top ten. Sequencing was carried out using central memory CD4+ T cells from blood. These receptors came from a man between 18 and 29 years old in good health. Each CDR3 is given with its conserved first and last residue. The D gene is left open where the match is weak. Some rows have no size entry. The others give once, few or many, or a class for an expanded clone.

j_call v_call d_call clone_size cdr3_nt cdr3_aa
TRBJ2-6 TRBV9 NA NA TGTGCCAGCAGCGTAGTACTAGCTGGGGCCAACGTCCTGACTTTC CASSVVLAGANVLTF
TRBJ2-3 TRBV5-4 TRBD2 NA TGTGCCAGCAGCTTTAGCGGGAGCACAGATACGCAGTATTTT CASSFSGSTDTQYF
TRBJ2-3 TRBV7-2 TRBD1 few TGTGCCAGCAGCCAACCGACAGGGCGATTGAATACGCAGTATTTT CASSQPTGRLNTQYF
TRBJ2-5 TRBV28 TRBD1 NA TGTGCCAGCAGCCTCCCCCCGGACAGGGTTCAGGAGACCCAGTACTTC CASSLPPDRVQETQYF
TRBJ2-3 TRBV5-4 NA few TGTGCCACCGGACGTGACTCCACAGATACGCAGTATTTT CATGRDSTDTQYF
TRBJ2-7 TRBV5-6 NA once TGTGCCAGCAGCTTGGGACAGTACGAGCAGTACTTC CASSLGQYEQYF
TRBJ2-5 TRBV10-3 TRBD1 few TGTGCCATCAGTGGGACAGGGGCCGAGACCCAGTACTTC CAISGTGAETQYF
TRBJ2-4 TRBV19 NA few TGTGCCAGTAGTTACGGGCCCTCTTTAGGCATTCAGTACTTC CASSYGPSLGIQYF
TRBJ1-1 TRBV2 NA few TGTGCCAGCAGACCGGATTTTGAGGTAGCTTTCTTT CASRPDFEVAFF
TRBJ1-5 TRBV28 NA NA TGTGCCAGCAGCTCCGCCCGGGAGGGCTACAATCAGCCCCAGCATTTT CASSSAREGYNQPQHF
TRBJ1-5 TRBV29-1 TRBD1 few TGCAGCGTGGCCGGGACAGCGGATCAGCCCCAGCATTTT CSVAGTADQPQHF
TRBJ2-7 TRBV18 NA NA TGTGCCAGCTCACGAGGTCGGCGCGAGGGCTCCGCCGAGCAGTACTTC CASSRGRREGSAEQYF
TRBJ2-3 TRBV7-2 NA NA TGTGCCAGCAGCTACGGGGGGCACACAGATACGCAGTATTTT CASSYGGHTDTQYF
TRBJ2-7 TRBV2 NA NA TGTGCCAGCAGGCCCCAGGGTTACGAGCAGTACTTC CASRPQGYEQYF
TRBJ1-4 TRBV27 NA few TGTGCCAGCAGTTTGCGCAGGGGCGCCCTTAATGAAAAACTGTTTTTT CASSLRRGALNEKLFF
TRBJ2-7 TRBV7-3 NA NA TGTGCCAGCAGCTTATCAAATCGGGGGACAGCAGAGCAGTACTTC CASSLSNRGTAEQYF
TRBJ2-1 TRBV6-1 NA medium-sized TGTGCCAGCAGTGAGCTTAGACCCGGTGAGCAGTTCTTC CASSELRPGEQFF